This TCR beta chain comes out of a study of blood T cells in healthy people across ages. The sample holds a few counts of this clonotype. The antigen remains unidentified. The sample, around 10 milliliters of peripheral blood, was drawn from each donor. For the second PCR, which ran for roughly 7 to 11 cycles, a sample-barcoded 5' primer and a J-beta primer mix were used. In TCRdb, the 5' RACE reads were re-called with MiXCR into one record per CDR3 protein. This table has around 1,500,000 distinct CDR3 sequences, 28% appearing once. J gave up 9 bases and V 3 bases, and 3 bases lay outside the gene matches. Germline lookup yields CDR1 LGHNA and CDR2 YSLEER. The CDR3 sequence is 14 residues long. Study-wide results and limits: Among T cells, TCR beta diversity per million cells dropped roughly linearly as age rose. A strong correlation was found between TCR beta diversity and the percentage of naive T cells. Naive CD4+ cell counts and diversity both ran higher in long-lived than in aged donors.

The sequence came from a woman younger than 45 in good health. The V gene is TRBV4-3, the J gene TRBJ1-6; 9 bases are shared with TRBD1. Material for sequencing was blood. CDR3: CASSQDRGSSPLHF. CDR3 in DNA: TGCGCCAGCAGCCAGGACAGGGGCTCTTCACCCCTCCACTTT.